Shown below are 3 T cell receptor beta chains from a single sample sequenced in a study of a mutant IDH1 vaccine in newly diagnosed glioma. The time point is: baseline, week 1 (first vaccination visit). Sample treatment: pre-vaccination baseline after standard-of-care therapy. The table came from immunoSEQ multiplex PCR; TCRdb's copy has only in-frame clones and leaves some out. The table records roughly 19,000 clones, 70% to 90% of them present only once. The sample here was PBMCs, taken from a glioma patient treated with radiotherapy, temozolomide or both. The receptor source for this set is a man between 35 and 55 years old with glioma.

Sample share makes this clone medium-sized. The CDR3 here is CAWSPGPRTSPNQPQHF. The CDR3 bases are TGTGCCTGGAGCCCCGGCCCGAGAACGTCCCCCAATCAGCCCCAGCATTTT. This chain connects TRBV30 to TRBJ1-5; unclear D gene. V was pared by 3 bases and J by 3 bases, with 21 bases between. The CDR3 loop spans 17 amino acids. Germline-derived CDR1 and CDR2 are GTSNPN and SVGIG (reference sequence).

The gene calls are TRBV6-6 and TRBJ1-1, with D hard to call. The CDR3 spans 15 residues. Trimming shortened V by 0 bases and J by 5 bases, and 13 bases separated the two germline ends. CDR1 is MNHNY and CDR2 is SVGAGI in the germline V gene (reference sequence). The CDR3 bases are TGTGCCAGCAGTTACTCTGAGCCTCCGAGGACTGAAGCTTTCTTT. Its protein product is CASSYSEPPRTEAFF.

This clone was found once. The chain links TRBV2 to TRBJ2-1; 8 bases agree with TRBD1. This CDR3 region has 18 residues. Germline V gene data show CDR1 as SNHLY and CDR2 as FYNNEI. V lost 6 bases to trimming and J lost 2 bases; unmatched junction nucleotides: 15. The CDR3 sequence: CASSQWARGQGTYNEQFF. CDR3 bases: TGTGCCAGCAGCCAATGGGCCCGAGGACAGGGCACCTACAATGAGCAGTTCTTC.